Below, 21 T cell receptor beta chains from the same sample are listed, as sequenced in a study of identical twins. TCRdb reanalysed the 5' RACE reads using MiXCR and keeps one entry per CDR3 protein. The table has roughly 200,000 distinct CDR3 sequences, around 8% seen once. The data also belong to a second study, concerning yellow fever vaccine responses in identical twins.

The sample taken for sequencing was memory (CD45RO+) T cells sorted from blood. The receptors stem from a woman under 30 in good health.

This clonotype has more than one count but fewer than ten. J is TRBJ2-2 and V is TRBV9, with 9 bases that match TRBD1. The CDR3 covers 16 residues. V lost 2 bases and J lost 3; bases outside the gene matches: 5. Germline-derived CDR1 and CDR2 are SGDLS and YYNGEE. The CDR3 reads CASSVRGQGYTGELFF. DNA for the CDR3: TGTGCCAGCAGCGTCCGGGGACAGGGATACACCGGGGAGCTGTTTTTT.

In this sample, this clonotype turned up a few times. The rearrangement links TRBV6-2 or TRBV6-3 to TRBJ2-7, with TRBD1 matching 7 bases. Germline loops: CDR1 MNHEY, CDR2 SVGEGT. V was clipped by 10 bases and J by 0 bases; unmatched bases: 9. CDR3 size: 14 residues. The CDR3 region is CATEDRLSSYEQYF. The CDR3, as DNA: TGTGCCACCGAGGACAGGCTAAGCTCCTACGAGCAGTACTTC.

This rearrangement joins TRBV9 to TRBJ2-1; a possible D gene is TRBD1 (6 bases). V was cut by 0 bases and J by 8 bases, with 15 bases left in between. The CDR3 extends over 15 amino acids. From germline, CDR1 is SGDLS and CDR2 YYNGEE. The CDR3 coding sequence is TGTGCCAGCAGCGTAGAGGGGCAGGGGTCGCATGAGCAGTTCTTC. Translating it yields CASSVEGQGSHEQFF.

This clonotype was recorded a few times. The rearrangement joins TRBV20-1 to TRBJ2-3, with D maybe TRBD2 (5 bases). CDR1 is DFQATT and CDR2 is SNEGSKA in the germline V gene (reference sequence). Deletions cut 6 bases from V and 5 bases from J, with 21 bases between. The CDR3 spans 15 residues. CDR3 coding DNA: TGCAGTGCCCACCCTAGGGTAGAGGAGGTAGATACGCAGTATTTT. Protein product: CSAHPRVEEVDTQYF.

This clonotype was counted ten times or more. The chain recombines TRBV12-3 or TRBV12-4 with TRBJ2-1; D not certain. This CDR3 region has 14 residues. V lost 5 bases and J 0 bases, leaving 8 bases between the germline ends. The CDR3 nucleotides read TGTGCCAGCAGTCGAGAAAGCTCCTACAATGAGCAGTTCTTC. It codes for CASSRESSYNEQFF.

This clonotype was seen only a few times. The DNA for the CDR3 is TGCGCCAGCAGCCAATGGGGCTCGGGCAGGGGGGACACCGGGGAGCTGTTTTTT. Its translation: CASSQWGSGRGDTGELFF. This chain uses TRBV4-1 with TRBJ2-2, with D maybe TRBD1 (7 bases). This CDR3 spans 18 amino acids. CDR1 MGHRA and CDR2 YSYEKL come from the germline V gene. V lost 2 bases, J lost 3 bases, and 19 bases lay in between.

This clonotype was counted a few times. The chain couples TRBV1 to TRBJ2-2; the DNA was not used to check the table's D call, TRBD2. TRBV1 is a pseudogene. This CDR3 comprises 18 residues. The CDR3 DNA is TGCACCAGCAGCCAAGACGAGCCGGGACTAGCGAACACCGGGGAGCTGTTTTTT. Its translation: CTSSQDEPGLANTGELFF.

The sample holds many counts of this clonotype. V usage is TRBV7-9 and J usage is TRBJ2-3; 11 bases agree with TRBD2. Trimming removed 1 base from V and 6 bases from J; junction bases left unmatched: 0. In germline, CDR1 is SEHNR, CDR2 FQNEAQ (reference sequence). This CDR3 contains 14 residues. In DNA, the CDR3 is TGTGCCAGCAGCTTAGGGACTAGCGGGGATACGCAGTATTTT. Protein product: CASSLGTSGDTQYF.

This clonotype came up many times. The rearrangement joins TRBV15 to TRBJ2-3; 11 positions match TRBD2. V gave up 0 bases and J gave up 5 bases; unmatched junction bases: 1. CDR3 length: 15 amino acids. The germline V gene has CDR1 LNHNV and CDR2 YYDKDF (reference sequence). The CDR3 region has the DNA TGTGCCACCAGCAGAGAACTAGCGGGGGTAGATACGCAGTATTTT. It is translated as CATSRELAGVDTQYF.

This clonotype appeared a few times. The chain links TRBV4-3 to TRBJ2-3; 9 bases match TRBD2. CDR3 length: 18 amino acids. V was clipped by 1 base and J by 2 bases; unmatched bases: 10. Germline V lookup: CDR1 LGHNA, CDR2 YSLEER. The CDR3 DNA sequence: TGCGCCAGCAGCCAAGGGGTGGATAGCGGGAGAAACACAGATACGCAGTATTTT. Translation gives CASSQGVDSGRNTDTQYF.

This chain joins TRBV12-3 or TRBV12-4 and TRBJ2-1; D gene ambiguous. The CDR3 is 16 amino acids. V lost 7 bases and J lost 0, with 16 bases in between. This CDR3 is CASTMSGPSSYNEQFF. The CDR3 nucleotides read TGTGCCAGCACCATGTCGGGCCCTAGCTCCTACAATGAGCAGTTCTTC.

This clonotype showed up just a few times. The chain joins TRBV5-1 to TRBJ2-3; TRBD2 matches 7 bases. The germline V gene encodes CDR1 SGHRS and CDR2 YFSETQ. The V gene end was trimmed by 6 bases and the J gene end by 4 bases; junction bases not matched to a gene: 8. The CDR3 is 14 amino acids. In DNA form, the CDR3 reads TGCGCCAGCAATTCGGGGGGTGTTGCAGATACGCAGTATTTT. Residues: CASNSGGVADTQYF.

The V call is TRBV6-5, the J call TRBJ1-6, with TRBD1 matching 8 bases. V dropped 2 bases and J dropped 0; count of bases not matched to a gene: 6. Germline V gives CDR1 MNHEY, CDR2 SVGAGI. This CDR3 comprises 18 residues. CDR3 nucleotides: TGTGCCAGCAGTTACGATACAGGGGGGAGCTCCTATAATTCACCCCTCCACTTT. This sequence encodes CASSYDTGGSSYNSPLHF.

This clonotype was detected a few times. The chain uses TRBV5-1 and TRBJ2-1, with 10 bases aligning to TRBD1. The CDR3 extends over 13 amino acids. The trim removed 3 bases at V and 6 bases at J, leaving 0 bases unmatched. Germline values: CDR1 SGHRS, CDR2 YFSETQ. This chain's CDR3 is CASSWTGGNEQFF. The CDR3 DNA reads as TGCGCCAGCAGCTGGACAGGGGGCAATGAGCAGTTCTTC.

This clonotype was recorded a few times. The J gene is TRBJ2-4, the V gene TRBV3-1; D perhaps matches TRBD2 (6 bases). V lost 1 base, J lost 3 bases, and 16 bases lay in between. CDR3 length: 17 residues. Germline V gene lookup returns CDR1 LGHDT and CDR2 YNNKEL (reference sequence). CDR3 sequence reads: CASSQVSAGGDKNIQYF. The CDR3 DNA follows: TGTGCCAGCAGCCAAGTCTCTGCCGGCGGGGACAAAAACATTCAGTACTTC. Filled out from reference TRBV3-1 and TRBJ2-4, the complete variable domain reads DTAVSQTPKYLVTQMGNDKSIKCEQNLGHDTMYWYKQDSKKFLKIMFSYNNKELIINETVPNRFSPKSPDKAHLNLHINSLELGDSAVYFCASSQVSAGGDKNIQYFGAGTRLSVL.

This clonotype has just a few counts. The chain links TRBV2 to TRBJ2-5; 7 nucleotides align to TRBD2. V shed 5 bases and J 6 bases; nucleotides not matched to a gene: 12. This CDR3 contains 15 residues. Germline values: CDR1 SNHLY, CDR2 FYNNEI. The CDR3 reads CASSNLAGAGKTQYF. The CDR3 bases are TGTGCCAGCAGTAACCTGGCGGGAGCGGGGAAGACCCAGTACTTC.

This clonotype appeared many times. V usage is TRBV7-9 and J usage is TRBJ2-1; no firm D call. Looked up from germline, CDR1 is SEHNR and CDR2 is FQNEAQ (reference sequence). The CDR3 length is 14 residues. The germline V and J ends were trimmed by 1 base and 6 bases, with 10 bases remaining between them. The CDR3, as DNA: TGTGCCAGCAGCTTAGAAACAAGGTTCAATGAGCAGTTCTTC. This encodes CASSLETRFNEQFF.

The CDR3 reads CASSHRLKNRGVNEQFF. CDR3 nucleotide sequence: TGTGCCAGCAGCCACCGATTGAAAAACAGGGGTGTTAATGAGCAGTTCTTC. J is TRBJ2-1 and V is TRBV11-2; 7 nucleotides line up with TRBD1. The V segment lost 5 bases and the J segment 7 bases; nucleotides outside the gene matches: 17. Germline V lookup: CDR1 SGHAT, CDR2 FQNNGV. The CDR3 consists of 17 residues.

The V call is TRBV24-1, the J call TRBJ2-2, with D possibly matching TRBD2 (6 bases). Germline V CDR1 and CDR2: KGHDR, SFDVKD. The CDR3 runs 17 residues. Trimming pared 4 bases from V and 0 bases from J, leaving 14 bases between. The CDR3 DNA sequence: TGTGCCACCAGTGACCACCGGGGACTTTCGAACACCGGGGAGCTGTTTTTT. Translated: CATSDHRGLSNTGELFF.

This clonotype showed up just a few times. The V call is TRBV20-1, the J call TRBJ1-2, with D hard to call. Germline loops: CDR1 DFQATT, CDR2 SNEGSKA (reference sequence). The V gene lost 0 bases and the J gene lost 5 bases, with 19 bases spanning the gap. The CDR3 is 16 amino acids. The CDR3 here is CSARDHGEGIWYGYTF. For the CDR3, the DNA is TGCAGTGCTAGAGATCACGGGGAGGGAATTTGGTATGGCTACACCTTC.

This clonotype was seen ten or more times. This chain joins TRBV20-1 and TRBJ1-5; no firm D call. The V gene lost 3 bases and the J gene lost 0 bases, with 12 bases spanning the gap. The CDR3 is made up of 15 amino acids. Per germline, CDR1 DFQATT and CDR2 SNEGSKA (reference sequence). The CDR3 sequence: CSASIALHSNQPQHF. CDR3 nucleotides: TGCAGTGCTAGTATCGCCTTGCATAGCAATCAGCCCCAGCATTTT.